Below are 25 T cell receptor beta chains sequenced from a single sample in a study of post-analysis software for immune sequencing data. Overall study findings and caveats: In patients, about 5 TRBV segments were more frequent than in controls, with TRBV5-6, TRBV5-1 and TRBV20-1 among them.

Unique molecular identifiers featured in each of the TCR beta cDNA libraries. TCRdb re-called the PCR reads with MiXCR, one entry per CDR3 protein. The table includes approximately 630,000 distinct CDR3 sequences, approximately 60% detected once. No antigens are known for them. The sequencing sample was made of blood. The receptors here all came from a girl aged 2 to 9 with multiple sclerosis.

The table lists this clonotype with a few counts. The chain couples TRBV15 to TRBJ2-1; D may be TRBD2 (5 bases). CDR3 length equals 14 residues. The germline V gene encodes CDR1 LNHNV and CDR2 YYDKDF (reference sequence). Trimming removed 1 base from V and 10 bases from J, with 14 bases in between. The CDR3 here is CATSRAGGLNEQFF. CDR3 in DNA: TGTGCCACCAGCAGAGCAGGCGGGCTGAACGAGCAGTTCTTC.

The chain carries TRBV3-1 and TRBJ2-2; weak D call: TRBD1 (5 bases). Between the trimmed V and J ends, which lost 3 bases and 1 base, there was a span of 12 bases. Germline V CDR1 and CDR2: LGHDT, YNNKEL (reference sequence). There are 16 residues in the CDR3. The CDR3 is CASSQGLTGNTGELFF. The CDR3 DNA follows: TGTGCCAGCAGCCAGGGCTTAACAGGGAACACCGGGGAGCTGTTTTTT.

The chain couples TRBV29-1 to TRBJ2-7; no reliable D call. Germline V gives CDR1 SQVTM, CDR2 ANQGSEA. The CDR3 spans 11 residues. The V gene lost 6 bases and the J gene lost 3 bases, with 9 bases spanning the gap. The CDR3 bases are TGCAGCGTGCTATGGGGCTACGAGCAGTACTTC. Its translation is CSVLWGYEQYF.

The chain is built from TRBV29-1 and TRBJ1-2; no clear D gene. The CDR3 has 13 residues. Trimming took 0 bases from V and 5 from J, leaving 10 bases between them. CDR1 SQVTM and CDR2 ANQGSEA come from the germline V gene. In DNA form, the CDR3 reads TGCAGCGTTGAAGATGAGGGTTCGTATGGCTACACCTTC. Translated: CSVEDEGSYGYTF.

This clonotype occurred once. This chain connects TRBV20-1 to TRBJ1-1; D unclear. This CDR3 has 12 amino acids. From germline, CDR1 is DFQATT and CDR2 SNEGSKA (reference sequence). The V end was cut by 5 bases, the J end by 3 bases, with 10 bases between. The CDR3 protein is CSAPDTHTEAFF. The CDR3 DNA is TGCAGTGCTCCTGACACCCACACTGAAGCTTTCTTT.

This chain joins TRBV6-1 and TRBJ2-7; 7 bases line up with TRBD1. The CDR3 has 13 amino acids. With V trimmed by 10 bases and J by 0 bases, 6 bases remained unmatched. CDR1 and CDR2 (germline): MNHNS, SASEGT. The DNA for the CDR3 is TGTGCCACCGACGGGACAGCCTCCTACGAGCAGTACTTC. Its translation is CATDGTASYEQYF.

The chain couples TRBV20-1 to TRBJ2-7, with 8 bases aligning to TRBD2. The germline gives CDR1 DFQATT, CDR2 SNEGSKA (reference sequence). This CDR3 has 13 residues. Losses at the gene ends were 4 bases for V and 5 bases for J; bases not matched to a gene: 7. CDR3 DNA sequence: TGCAGTGCTACAGCGGGAGTCCGGGACGAGCAGTACTTC. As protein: CSATAGVRDEQYF.

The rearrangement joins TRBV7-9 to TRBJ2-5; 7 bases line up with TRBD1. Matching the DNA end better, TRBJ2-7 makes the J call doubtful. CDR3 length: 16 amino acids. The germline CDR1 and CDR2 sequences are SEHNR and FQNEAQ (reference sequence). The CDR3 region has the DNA TGTGCCAGCAGCTTGGGTCTTAGGGGGCGCAGAAACGAGCAGTACTTC. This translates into CASSLGLRGRRNEQYF.

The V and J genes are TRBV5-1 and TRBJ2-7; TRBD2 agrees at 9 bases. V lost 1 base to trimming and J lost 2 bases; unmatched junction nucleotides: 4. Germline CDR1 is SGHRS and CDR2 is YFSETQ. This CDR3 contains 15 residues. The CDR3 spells CASSLSSGVAYEQYF. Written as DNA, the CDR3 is TGCGCCAGCAGCTTGTCTAGCGGGGTCGCCTACGAGCAGTACTTC.

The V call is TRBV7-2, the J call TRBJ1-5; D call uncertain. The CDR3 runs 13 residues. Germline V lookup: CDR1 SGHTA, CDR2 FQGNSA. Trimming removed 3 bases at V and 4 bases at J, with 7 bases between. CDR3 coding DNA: TGTGCCAGCAGCTTCGACCAAAATCAGCCCCAGCATTTT. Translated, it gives CASSFDQNQPQHF.

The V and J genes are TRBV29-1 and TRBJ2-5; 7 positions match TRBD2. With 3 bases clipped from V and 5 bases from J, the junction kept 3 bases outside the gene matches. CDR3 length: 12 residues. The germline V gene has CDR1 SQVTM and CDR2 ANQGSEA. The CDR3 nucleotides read TGCAGCGTTGAGGATAGCGGGGAGACCCAGTACTTC. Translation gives CSVEDSGETQYF.

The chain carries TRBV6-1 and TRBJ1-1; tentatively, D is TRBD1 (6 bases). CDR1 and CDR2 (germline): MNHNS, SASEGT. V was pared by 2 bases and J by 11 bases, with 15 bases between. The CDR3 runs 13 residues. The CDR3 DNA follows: TGTGCCAGCAGTGAACCCACAGGGATTAGGGCTTTCTTT. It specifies CASSEPTGIRAFF.

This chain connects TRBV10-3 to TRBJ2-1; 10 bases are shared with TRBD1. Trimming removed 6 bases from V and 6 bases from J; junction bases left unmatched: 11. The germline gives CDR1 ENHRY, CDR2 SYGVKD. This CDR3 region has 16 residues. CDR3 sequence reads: CAISMGQGPDRNEQFF. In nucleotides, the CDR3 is TGTGCCATCAGCATGGGACAGGGGCCGGACCGCAATGAGCAGTTCTTC.

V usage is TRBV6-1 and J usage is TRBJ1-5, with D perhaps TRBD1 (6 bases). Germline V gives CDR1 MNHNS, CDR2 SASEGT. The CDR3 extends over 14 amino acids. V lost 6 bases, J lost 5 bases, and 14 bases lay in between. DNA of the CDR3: TGTGCCAGCAGGAAAGACAGGAACGATCAGCCCCAGCATTTT. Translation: CASRKDRNDQPQHF.

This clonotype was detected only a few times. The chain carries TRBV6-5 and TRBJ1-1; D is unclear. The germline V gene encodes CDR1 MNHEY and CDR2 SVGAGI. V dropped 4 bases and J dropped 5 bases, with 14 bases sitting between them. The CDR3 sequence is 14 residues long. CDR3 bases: TGTGCCAGCAGTTTTGTAGCCGCATGGACTGAAGCTTTCTTT. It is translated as CASSFVAAWTEAFF.

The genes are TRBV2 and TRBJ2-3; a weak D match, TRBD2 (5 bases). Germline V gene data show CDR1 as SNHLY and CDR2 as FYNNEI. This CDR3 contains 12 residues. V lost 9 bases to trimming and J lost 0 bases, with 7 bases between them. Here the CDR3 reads CASGGSTDTQYF. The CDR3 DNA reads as TGTGCCAGTGGAGGCAGCACAGATACGCAGTATTTT.

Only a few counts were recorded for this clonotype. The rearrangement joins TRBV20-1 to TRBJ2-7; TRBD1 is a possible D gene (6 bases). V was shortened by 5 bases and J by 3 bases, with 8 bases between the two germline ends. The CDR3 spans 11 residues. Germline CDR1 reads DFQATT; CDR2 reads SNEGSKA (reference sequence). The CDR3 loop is CSAGGLYEQYF. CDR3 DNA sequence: TGCAGTGCTGGGGGCCTCTACGAGCAGTACTTC.

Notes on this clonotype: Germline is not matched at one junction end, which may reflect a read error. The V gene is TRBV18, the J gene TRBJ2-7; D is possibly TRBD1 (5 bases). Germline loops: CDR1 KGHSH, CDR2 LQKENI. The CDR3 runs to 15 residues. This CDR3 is CARSPPATAVSEQYF. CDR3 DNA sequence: TGTGCCCGCTCACCGCCAGCGACAGCTGTCTCCGAGCAGTACTTC.

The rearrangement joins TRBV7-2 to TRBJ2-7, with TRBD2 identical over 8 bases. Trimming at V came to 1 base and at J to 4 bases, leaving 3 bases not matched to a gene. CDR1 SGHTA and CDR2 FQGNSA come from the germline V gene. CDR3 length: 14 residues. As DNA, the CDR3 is TGTGCCAGCAGCTTAGGTAGCGGGGCTTACGAGCAGTACTTC. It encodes CASSLGSGAYEQYF.

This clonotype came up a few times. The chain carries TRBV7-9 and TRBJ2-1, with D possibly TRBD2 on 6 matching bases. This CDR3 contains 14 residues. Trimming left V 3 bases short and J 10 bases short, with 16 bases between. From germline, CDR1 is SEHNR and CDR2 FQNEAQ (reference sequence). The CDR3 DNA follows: TGTGCCAGCAGCTTCAGGACCGGGGGAGTGGAGCAGTTCTTC. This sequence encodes CASSFRTGGVEQFF.

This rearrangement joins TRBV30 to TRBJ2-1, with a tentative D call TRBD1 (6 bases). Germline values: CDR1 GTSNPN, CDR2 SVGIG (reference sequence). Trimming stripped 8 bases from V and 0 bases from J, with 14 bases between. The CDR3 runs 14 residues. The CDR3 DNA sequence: TGTGCCCACAGGGCCGAAAGCTCCTACAATGAGCAGTTCTTC. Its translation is CAHRAESSYNEQFF.

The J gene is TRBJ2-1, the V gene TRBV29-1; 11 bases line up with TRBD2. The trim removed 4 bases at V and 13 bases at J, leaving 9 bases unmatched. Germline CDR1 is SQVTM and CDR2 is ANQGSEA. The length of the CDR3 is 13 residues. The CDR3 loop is CSVVAGGSVGQFF. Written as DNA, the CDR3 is TGCAGCGTTGTAGCGGGGGGGAGTGTCGGTCAGTTCTTC.

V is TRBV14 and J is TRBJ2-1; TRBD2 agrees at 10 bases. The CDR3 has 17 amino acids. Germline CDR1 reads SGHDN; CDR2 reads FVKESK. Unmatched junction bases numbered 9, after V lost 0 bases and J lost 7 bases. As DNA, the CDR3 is TGTGCCAGCAGCCAAGATTATGGAGCGGGGGGGCTTAATGAGCAGTTCTTC. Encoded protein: CASSQDYGAGGLNEQFF.

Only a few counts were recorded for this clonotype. CDR3 nucleotide sequence: TGTGCCATCACCGAAGATAAAGGCGGGACAGGTCTTAATGAGCAGTTCTTC. The encoded protein is CAITEDKGGTGLNEQFF. V gene TRBV10-3 combines with J gene TRBJ2-1; TRBD1 agrees at 8 bases. There are 17 residues in the CDR3. Per the germline V gene, CDR1 is ENHRY and CDR2 is SYGVKD. The trim removed 7 bases at V and 7 bases at J, leaving 18 bases unmatched.

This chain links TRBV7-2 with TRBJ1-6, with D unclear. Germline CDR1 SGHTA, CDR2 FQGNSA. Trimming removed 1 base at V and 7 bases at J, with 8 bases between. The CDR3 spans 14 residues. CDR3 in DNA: TGTGCCAGCAGCTTAGTCCTTGAAAATTCACCCCTCCACTTT. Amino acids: CASSLVLENSPLHF.